This T cell receptor beta chain was documented in a study of blood T cell repertoires in COVID-19. Patients in Seattle were enrolled during active infection, then followed longitudinally. Clones were sequenced by immunoSEQ multiplex PCR, and TCRdb holds only the in-frame ones, with some missing. The sample holds over 250,000 clones, about four fifths seen once. The CDR3 length is 15 residues. Germline V gives CDR1 MNHEY, CDR2 SMNVEV (reference sequence). V was trimmed by 2 bases and J by 3 bases, leaving 11 bases between them. This chain joins TRBV27 and TRBJ2-1, with D maybe TRBD1 (6 bases). The specimen sequenced was peripheral blood. The TCR was taken from a human donor with COVID-19, enrolled during active disease. The donor label of this sample is uncertain. CDR3 protein: CASSLELRGYNEQFF. In DNA form, the CDR3 reads TGTGCCAGCAGTTTAGAACTCAGGGGCTACAATGAGCAGTTCTTC.